This T cell receptor beta chain was recovered during a study of CD8 T cells in ankylosing spondylitis. General study findings and limits: Ankylosing spondylitis blood appeared to be characterized by a TCR beta motif of several highly homologous variants. In peripheral blood, disease-linked CD8+ clones occurred at relatively low frequencies. Matched ankylosing spondylitis synovial fluid reportedly showed significant enrichment of disease-linked clones.

The V gene's germline CDR1 is SNHLY and CDR2 FYNNEI. V was clipped by 3 bases and J by 5 bases, with 7 bases between them. This CDR3 has 12 residues. This clonotype was seen more than once but under ten times. Its antigen is unidentified. Quantitative molecular-barcoded 5'-RACE generated the TCR beta libraries. TCRdb recomputed calls from the 5' RACE reads with MiXCR, one row per CDR3 protein. Of approximately 540,000 distinct CDR3 sequences in the sample, 12% were seen once. The chain couples TRBV2 to TRBJ1-2; D gene uncertain. The sequencing input was blood, either unsorted or a sorted T cell fraction (not recorded which). This TCR was sampled from a male donor with ankylosing spondylitis. CDR3 DNA sequence: TGTGCCAGCAGTGATGGAGGGTATGGCTACACCTTC. Its translation is CASSDGGYGYTF.